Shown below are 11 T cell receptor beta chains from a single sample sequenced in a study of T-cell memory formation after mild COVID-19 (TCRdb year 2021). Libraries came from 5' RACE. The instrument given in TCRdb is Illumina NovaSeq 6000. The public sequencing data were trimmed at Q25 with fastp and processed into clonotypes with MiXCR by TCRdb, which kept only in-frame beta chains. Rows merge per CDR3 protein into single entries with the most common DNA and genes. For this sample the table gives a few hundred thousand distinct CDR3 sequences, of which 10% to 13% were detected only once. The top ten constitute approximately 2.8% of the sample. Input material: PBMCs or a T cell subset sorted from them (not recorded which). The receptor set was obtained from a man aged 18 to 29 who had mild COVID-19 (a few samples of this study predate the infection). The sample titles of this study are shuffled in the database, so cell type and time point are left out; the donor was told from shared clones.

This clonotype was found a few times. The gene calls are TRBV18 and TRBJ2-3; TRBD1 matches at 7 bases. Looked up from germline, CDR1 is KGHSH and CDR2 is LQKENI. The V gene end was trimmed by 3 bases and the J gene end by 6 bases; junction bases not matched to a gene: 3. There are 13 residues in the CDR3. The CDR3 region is CASSPDRADTQYF. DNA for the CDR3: TGTGCCAGCTCACCTGACAGGGCTGATACGCAGTATTTT.

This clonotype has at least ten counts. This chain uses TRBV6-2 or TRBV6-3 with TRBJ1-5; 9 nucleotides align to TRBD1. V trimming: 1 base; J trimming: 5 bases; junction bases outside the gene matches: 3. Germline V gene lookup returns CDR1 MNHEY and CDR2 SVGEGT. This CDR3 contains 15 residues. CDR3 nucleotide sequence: TGTGCCAGCAGTTACTTCGGGACAGGGCATCAGCCCCAGCATTTT. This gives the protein CASSYFGTGHQPQHF.

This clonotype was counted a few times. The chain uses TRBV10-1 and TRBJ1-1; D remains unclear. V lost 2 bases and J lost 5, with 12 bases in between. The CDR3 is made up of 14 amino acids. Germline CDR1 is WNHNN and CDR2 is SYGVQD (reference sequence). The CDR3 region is CASSEAKTITEAFF. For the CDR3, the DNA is TGCGCCAGCAGTGAGGCTAAGACGATAACTGAAGCTTTCTTT.

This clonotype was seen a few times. The DNA for the CDR3 is TGTGCCAGCAGTCCTGGACTAGCGGGGAGAGAGCAGTACGTC. It is translated as CASSPGLAGREQYV. The chain has TRBV6-2 or TRBV6-3 and TRBJ2-7, with 12 bases aligning to TRBD2. V was pared by 5 bases and J by 7 bases, with 6 bases of the junction left unmatched. This CDR3 region has 14 residues. Germline V gene sequence: CDR1 MNHEY, CDR2 SVGEGT.

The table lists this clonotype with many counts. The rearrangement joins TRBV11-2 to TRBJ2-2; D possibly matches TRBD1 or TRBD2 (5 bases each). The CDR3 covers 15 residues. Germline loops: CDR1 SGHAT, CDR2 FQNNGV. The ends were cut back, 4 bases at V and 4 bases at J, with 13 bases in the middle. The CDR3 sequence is CASSYQAGATGELFF. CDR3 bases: TGTGCCAGCAGCTACCAGGCCGGGGCCACCGGGGAGCTGTTTTTT.

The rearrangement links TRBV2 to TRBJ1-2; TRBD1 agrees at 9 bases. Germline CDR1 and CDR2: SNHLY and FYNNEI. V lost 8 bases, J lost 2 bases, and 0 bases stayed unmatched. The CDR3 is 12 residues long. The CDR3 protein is CASDRGNYGYTF. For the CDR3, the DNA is TGTGCCAGCGACAGGGGGAACTATGGCTACACCTTC.

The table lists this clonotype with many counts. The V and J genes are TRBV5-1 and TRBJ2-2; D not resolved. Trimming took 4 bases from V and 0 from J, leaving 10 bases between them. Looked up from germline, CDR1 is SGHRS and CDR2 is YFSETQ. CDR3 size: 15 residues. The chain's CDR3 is CASSRDLANTGELFF. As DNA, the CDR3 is TGCGCCAGCAGCAGAGACTTGGCGAACACCGGGGAGCTGTTTTTT.

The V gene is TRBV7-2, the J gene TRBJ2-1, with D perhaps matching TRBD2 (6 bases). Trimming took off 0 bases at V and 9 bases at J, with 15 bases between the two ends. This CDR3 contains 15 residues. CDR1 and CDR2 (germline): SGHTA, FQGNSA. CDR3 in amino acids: CASSLAVLARVEQFF. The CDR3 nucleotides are TGTGCCAGCAGCTTAGCAGTTCTAGCGCGGGTTGAGCAGTTCTTC.

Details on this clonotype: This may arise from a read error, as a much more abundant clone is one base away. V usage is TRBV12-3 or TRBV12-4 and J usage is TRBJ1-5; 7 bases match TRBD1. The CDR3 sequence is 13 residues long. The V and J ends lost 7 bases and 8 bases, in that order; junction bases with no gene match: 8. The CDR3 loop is CASTRTGDKPQHF. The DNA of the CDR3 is TGTGCCAGCACTCGGACAGGCGATAAGCCCCAGCATTTT.

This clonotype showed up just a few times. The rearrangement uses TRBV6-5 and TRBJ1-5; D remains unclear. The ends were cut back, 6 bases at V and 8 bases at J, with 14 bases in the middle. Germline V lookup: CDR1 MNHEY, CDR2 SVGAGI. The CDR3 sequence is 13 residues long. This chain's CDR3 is CASSPAGSEPQHF. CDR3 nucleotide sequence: TGTGCCAGCAGCCCGGCAGGATCTGAGCCCCAGCATTTT.

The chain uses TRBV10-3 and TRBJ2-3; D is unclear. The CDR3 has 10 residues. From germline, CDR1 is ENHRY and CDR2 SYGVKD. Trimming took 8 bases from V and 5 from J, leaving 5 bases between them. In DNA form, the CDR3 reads TGTGCCATCGGTGGAGATACGCAGTATTTT. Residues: CAIGGDTQYF.